Listed below are T cell receptor beta chains from one sample, sequenced in a study of read filtering for tumor transcriptome and immune sequencing. MiXCR, run by TCRdb on the reads, gives a single entry per CDR3 protein. This sample has several thousand distinct CDR3 sequences, with approximately 22% found just once. Sequencing was done on a sample of a population of CD138-negative cells sorted from bone marrow. The origin of the receptors is a donor at least 40 years old with multiple myeloma. The CDR3 runs from the conserved cysteine through the conserved F or W. D genes are given only for firm matches. Clone size, where shown, is once, few, many, or a class for clones that have expanded.

-	TRBV25-1	medium-sized	TRBJ2-1	TGTGCCAGCGGAGGTCGTGGGGCCTACAATGAGCAGTTCTTC	CASGGRGAYNEQFF
-	TRBV6-6	many	TRBJ2-3	TGTGCCAGCAGCCTAACTAATAACTGGCAGTATTTT	CASSLTNNWQYF
-	TRBV9	-	TRBJ2-3	TGTGCCAGCATCCCCGGCAGCGGACCTAGCACAGGTACGCAGTATTTT	CASIPGSGPSTGTQYF
TRBD2	TRBV18	many	TRBJ2-2	TGTGCCAGCTCTTTTCTAGCGGGAGACACCGGGGAGCTGTTTTTT	CASSFLAGDTGELFF
-	TRBV30	many	TRBJ2-7	TGTGCCTGGAGGGAGAGGCCTTACTCCTACGAGCAGTACTTC	CAWRERPYSYEQYF
-	TRBV27	medium-sized	TRBJ1-1	TGTGCCAGCAGTTTATGGAGGGGCACTGAAGCTTTCTTT	CASSLWRGTEAFF
TRBD1	TRBV14	many	TRBJ2-2	TGTGCCAGCAGCCTTCCGTCACAGGGGGTAACCGGGGAGCTGTTTTTT	CASSLPSQGVTGELFF
TRBD2	TRBV7-9	-	TRBJ2-7	TGTGCCAGCAACCCCAGCGGGATAGTCTCCTACGAGCAGTACTTC	CASNPSGIVSYEQYF
TRBD1	TRBV28	many	TRBJ1-5	TGTGCCAGCAGTTCGGGGGGACAGCTATTCAATCAGCCCCAGCATTTT	CASSSGGQLFNQPQHF
-	TRBV20-1	many	TRBJ2-4	TGCAGTGCTAGAGACCCGAGTCCAGAAGGTAACATTCAGTACTTC	CSARDPSPEGNIQYF
TRBD2	TRBV19	many	TRBJ2-4	TGTGCCAGTAGTAGGACTAGCGGGAGTACGAGCGGGGCCAAAAACATTCAGTACTTC	CASSRTSGSTSGAKNIQYF
-	TRBV7-8	medium-sized	TRBJ2-3	TGTGCCAGCAGCTTTCAATCCCATACGCAGTATTTT	CASSFQSHTQYF
-	TRBV29-1	medium-sized	TRBJ2-6	TGCAGCGTTGAAGATCGCAATTCTGGGGCCAACGTCCTGACTTTC	CSVEDRNSGANVLTF
TRBD2	TRBV19	medium-sized	TRBJ2-1	TGTGCCAGTAGTATAGATCTAGCGGGAGGCTACAATGAGCAGTTCTTC	CASSIDLAGGYNEQFF
-	TRBV6-4	-	TRBJ1-5	TGTGCCAGCAGCCCCAGTACCCCGCCCCAGCATTTT	CASSPSTPPQHF
-	TRBV27	many	TRBJ1-1	TGTGCCAGCAGAGATGGGGGGAACACTGAAGCTTTCTTT	CASRDGGNTEAFF
TRBD1	TRBV5-6	many	TRBJ2-5	TGTGCCAGCAGCTTGGACGGACAGGGGAGGAGTCAAGAGACCCAGTACTTC	CASSLDGQGRSQETQYF
TRBD2	TRBV28	medium-sized	TRBJ2-7	TGTGCCAGCCTCCGGACTAGCGGGCCCTACGAGCAGTACTTC	CASLRTSGPYEQYF
-	TRBV29-1	-	TRBJ2-3	TGCAGCTTTGGTCTCCCAGGGCGAGGAGATACGCAGTATTTT	CSFGLPGRGDTQYF
TRBD2	TRBV20-1	medium-sized	TRBJ2-1	TGCAGGGCGCTAGAAGCGGGGGGGCTAGCGGAGGAGGGGCAGTTCTTC	CRALEAGGLAEEGQFF
TRBD1	TRBV10-3	many	TRBJ1-5	TGTGCCATCGCGACAGGGACCTCGGATCAGCCCCAGCATTTT	CAIATGTSDQPQHF
TRBD2	TRBV7-9	medium-sized	TRBJ2-2	TGTGCCAGCAGCCCCCTGACTAGCCGGGGCACTGGGGAGCTGTTTTTT	CASSPLTSRGTGELFF
TRBD1	TRBV7-9	-	TRBJ2-5	TGTGCCAGCAGCTCGGGACAGATCAAAGAGATCCAGTACTTC	CASSSGQIKEIQYF
TRBD2	TRBV28	many	TRBJ2-3	TGTGCCAGCGGACGGACTAGCCTGGATACGCAGTATTTT	CASGRTSLDTQYF
TRBD2	TRBV15	-	TRBJ2-3	TGTGCCACCCGGGGACTAGCGGGACAGAGGGATACGCAGTATTTT	CATRGLAGQRDTQYF
TRBD1	TRBV19	medium-sized	TRBJ2-1	TGTGCCAGTAGGCGGGACAGGGGGCACAATGAGCAGTTCTTC	CASRRDRGHNEQFF
-	TRBV20-1	medium-sized	TRBJ2-5	TGCAGCGGGTCGGGGGACTCTGAGACCCAGTACTTC	CSGSGDSETQYF
-	TRBV7-9	medium-sized	TRBJ2-1	TGTGCCAGCAGCTTGTATGAGCAGTTCTTC	CASSLYEQFF
TRBD2	TRBV3-1	-	TRBJ2-7	TGTGCCAGCAGGTCAGCGGGGGGACCGACGTACGAGCAGTACTTC	CASRSAGGPTYEQYF
TRBD2	TRBV15	many	TRBJ2-3	TGTGCCACCAGCAAAGAGCAGGGTGAAGTGGCTAGCGGCCCCACAGATACGCAGTATTTT	CATSKEQGEVASGPTDTQYF
TRBD2	TRBV20-1	few	TRBJ2-3	TGCAGTGCTAGAGTACTAGCGGGAGGCGCAGATACGCAGTATTTT	CSARVLAGGADTQYF
-	TRBV25-1	-	TRBJ2-7	TGTGCCAGCACCCAGGGGTACTACGAGCAGCACTTC	CASTQGYYEQHF
-	TRBV15	-	TRBJ2-1	TGTGCTACCAGCAGAGATCGCGGGGAGTACATTGAGCAGTTCTTC	CATSRDRGEYIEQFF
TRBD2	TRBV28	once	TRBJ2-3	TGTGCCTGCAGTTCAGGACTAGCGGGAGTTCTGGATACGCAGTATTTT	CACSSGLAGVLDTQYF
-	TRBV20-1	many	TRBJ1-1	TGCAGTGCTAGATGGGGCTTGGCTTTCTTT	CSARWGLAFF
TRBD2	TRBV28	medium-sized	TRBJ2-7	TGTGCCAGCATCCGCTGGGGGGGGATTTCCTACGAGCAGTACTTC	CASIRWGGISYEQYF
-	TRBV19	-	TRBJ1-5	TGTGCCAGTATGGTGACAGGCTGTAGCAATCAGCCCCAGCATTTT	CASMVTGCSNQPQHF
TRBD1	TRBV29-1	many	TRBJ1-1	TGCAGCGTTCGGACAGGGGGGACTGAAGCTTTCTTT	CSVRTGGTEAFF
-	TRBV4-1	many	TRBJ2-3	TGCGCCAGCAGCCAAGAGAGGATGCACGCGGGTCGGACAGATACGCAGTATTTT	CASSQERMHAGRTDTQYF
-	TRBV27	large	TRBJ1-5	TGTGCCAGCAGTTTAGGCCCATATAGCAATCAGCCCCAGCATTTT	CASSLGPYSNQPQHF
TRBD2	TRBV4-2	many	TRBJ2-7	TGTGCCAGCAGCCAAGATCTTGGTAGCGGGAGCACGGGCAGCTCCTACGAGCAGTACTTC	CASSQDLGSGSTGSSYEQYF
-	TRBV30	-	TRBJ2-2	TGTGCCTGGAAAAGCGGGCCGAACACCGGGGAGCTGTTATTT	CAWKSGPNTGELLF
TRBD1	TRBV7-7	medium-sized	TRBJ2-1	TGTGCCAGCAGCCAACGGACAGGGGGTTCGTATGAGCAGTTCTTC	CASSQRTGGSYEQFF
-	TRBV12-3/TRBV12-4	few	TRBJ1-5	TGTGCCAGCAGGGCGGGTGGCACGGTGGGCAATCAGCCCCAGCATTTT	CASRAGGTVGNQPQHF
TRBD1	TRBV30	many	TRBJ2-1	TGTGCCTGGAGGACAGGGTTTTCGCGCAATGAGCAGTTCTTC	CAWRTGFSRNEQFF
-	TRBV7-9	medium-sized	TRBJ2-2	TGTGCCAGCAGGGGGACGGCGAACACCGGGGAGCTGTTTTTT	CASRGTANTGELFF
-	TRBV9	medium-sized	TRBJ2-2	TGTGCCAGCTCCTTTGGGGGTCCCGACACCGGGGAGCTGTTTTTT	CASSFGGPDTGELFF
-	TRBV27	medium-sized	TRBJ2-7	TGTGCCAGCAGTTTATATTCCGGCGGTAGGAACGAGCAGTACTTC	CASSLYSGGRNEQYF